The entry that follows covers one T cell receptor (beta chain) sequence. Antigen unknown. This could be a read error, since a much larger clone is one nucleotide away. The CDR3 is 14 amino acids. Germline assignment: CDR1 SGHRS and CDR2 YFSETQ. Trimming removed 6 bases at V and 2 bases at J, with 12 bases between. The data originate from a study of glioma-infiltrating T cells. Findings and limits, study-wide: Tissue-blood divergence was below expectation in non-neoplastic patients, above in gliomas.

Amplification of TCR alpha and beta CDR3 regions from RNA used iRepertoire nested multiplex PCR. From the multiplex PCR reads, TCRdb called clonotypes with MiXCR, one entry per CDR3 protein. Among approximately 120,000 distinct CDR3 sequences listed, 23% were seen once. Sequenced material: glioma tissue, nonneoplastic brain tissue, or PBMCs (not recorded which). This sequence joins TRBV5-1 and TRBJ1-5; D is uncertain. This TCR derives from a human donor with low-grade glioma or glioblastoma, undergoing nonglioma brain surgery, or in good health (not recorded which). The CDR3 sequence is CASTFGPGNQPQHF. The CDR3 DNA follows: TGCGCCAGCACCTTCGGACCGGGCAATCAGCCCCAGCATTTT.